Each of the 30 T cell receptor beta chains below was sequenced from the same sample in a study of T cell responses to AZD1222 COVID-19 vaccine (dated by TCRdb to the early 2020s). The meaning of the sample's time point label: about 28 days (+/-7) after the second vaccine dose. The library was made by the immunoSEQ multiplex PCR assay. TCRdb limited this immuneACCESS table to in-frame rearrangements with V and J called. A share of clones is missing; checked studies link under half to unresolved V genes, and the rest is unexplained. Within this sample are 160,000 or so clones, with 90% to 95% of them counted one time only. Of the sample, about 1.6% is held by the ten largest clones. The sequencing here drew on peripheral blood, taken 28 days after the second AZD1222 dose. The receptors come from an adult who received the AZD1222 COVID-19 vaccine.

The chain has TRBV27 and TRBJ2-7, with a possible D match to TRBD2 (6 bases). The germline V and J ends were trimmed by 6 bases and 3 bases, with 12 bases remaining between them. The CDR3 spans 13 residues. Germline CDR1 MNHEY, CDR2 SMNVEV (reference sequence). The CDR3 sequence: CASSPNGGYEQYF. CDR3 DNA sequence: TGTGCCAGCAGCCCAAACGGGGGCTACGAGCAGTACTTC.

The chain links TRBV3-1 (or the pseudogene TRBV3-2) to TRBJ1-1, with 7 positions matching TRBD1. V lost 1 base and J lost 5; bases outside the gene matches: 7. This CDR3 is 15 amino acids long. Germline values: CDR1 LGHDT, CDR2 YNNKEL (reference sequence). The DNA of the CDR3 is TGTGCCAGCAGCCAAGGGCAGAGGGGGCCAACTGAAGCTTTCTTT. Translation gives CASSQGQRGPTEAFF.

The gene calls are TRBV4-1 and TRBJ1-5, with a weak D call TRBD1 (5 bases). The CDR3 has 15 residues. V lost 4 bases and J 5 bases, leaving 15 bases between the germline ends. CDR1 and CDR2 from the germline V gene are MGHRA and YSYEKL. CDR3 region: CASSREPGNYQPQHF. The CDR3, as DNA: TGCGCCAGCAGCCGGGAGCCAGGGAACTATCAGCCCCAGCATTTT.

As DNA, the CDR3 is TGTGCCAGCAGTACACAGGGCCTTGATTCACCCCTCCACTTT. Protein product: CASSTQGLDSPLHF. This chain uses TRBV7-9 with TRBJ1-6, with a weak D call TRBD1 (6 bases). Germline V gene sequence: CDR1 SEHNR, CDR2 FQNEAQ (reference sequence). This CDR3 comprises 14 residues. Deletions cut 6 bases from V and 8 bases from J, with 14 bases between. The complete variable domain, with remaining parts taken from reference TRBV7-9 and TRBJ1-6, reads DTGVSQNPRHKITKRGQNVTFRCDPISEHNRLYWYRQTLGQGPEFLTYFQNEAQLEKSRLLSDRFSAERPKGSFSTLEIQRTEQGDSAMYLCASSTQGLDSPLHFGNGTRLTVT.

V is TRBV9 and J is TRBJ1-1; possible D gene TRBD1, 6 bases. Trimming pared 1 base from V and 0 bases from J, leaving 10 bases between. The CDR3 length is 15 residues. Germline V gene lookup returns CDR1 SGDLS and CDR2 YYNGEE. CDR3 bases: TGTGCCAGCAGCGTAAGACAGGACCTGAACACTGAAGCTTTCTTT. It yields the protein CASSVRQDLNTEAFF.

The rearrangement links TRBV19 to TRBJ2-7, with 8 bases aligning to TRBD1. The junction had 4 bases not matched to a gene; V was cut back by 6 bases and J by 3 bases. Per the germline V gene, CDR1 is LNHDA and CDR2 is SQIVND (reference sequence). There are 13 residues in the CDR3. CDR3 coding DNA: TGTGCCAGTAGGGCGACAGGGGACTACGAGCAGTACTTC. Residues: CASRATGDYEQYF.

This chain joins TRBV21-1 and TRBJ1-1. TRBV21-1 is a recognized pseudogene. The CDR3 is 15 residues long. The CDR3 spells CASSPAGHKNTEAFF. CDR3 DNA: TGTGCCAGCAGTCCGGCGGGACACAAGAACACTGAAGCTTTCTTT.

V usage is TRBV19 and J usage is TRBJ1-2; D is perhaps TRBD1 (6 bases). The ends were cut back, 1 base at V and 4 bases at J, with 13 bases in the middle. The CDR3 runs 15 residues. Germline values: CDR1 LNHDA, CDR2 SQIVND (reference sequence). The CDR3 region is CASSIVPRGPYGYTF. The CDR3 DNA is TGTGCCAGTAGTATAGTCCCTCGGGGGCCCTATGGCTACACCTTC.

The chain uses TRBV6-4 and TRBJ1-6; D ambiguous. CDR1 is MRHNA, CDR2 SNTAGT, per germline. There are 14 residues in the CDR3. The V and J ends lost 6 bases and 9 bases respectively, with 15 bases between them. The CDR3 DNA reads as TGTGCCAGCAGGAGAGAGACATCGGCTTCACCCCTCCACTTT. Its protein is CASRRETSASPLHF.

The sample holds a few counts of this clone. The chain has TRBV28 and TRBJ1-4; D is ambiguous. Trimming stripped 7 bases from V and 4 bases from J, with 10 bases between. CDR3 length equals 13 residues. Germline CDR1 is MDHEN and CDR2 is SYDVKM. CDR3 DNA sequence: TGTGCCAGCAAGGTTCCTCTTAATGAAAAACTGTTTTTT. Protein sequence: CASKVPLNEKLFF.

The chain employs TRBV19 and TRBJ1-3, with D perhaps TRBD1 (5 bases). V was pared by 5 bases and J by 4 bases, with 9 bases between. The V gene's germline CDR1 is LNHDA and CDR2 SQIVND (reference sequence). There are 13 residues in the CDR3. This CDR3 reads CASSPRQGNTIYF. CDR3 nucleotide sequence: TGTGCCAGTAGTCCACGACAGGGAAACACCATATATTTT.

This chain connects TRBV5-6 to TRBJ2-1; 8 bases map to TRBD2. The CDR3 is 15 amino acids. Trimming at V came to 1 base and at J to 6 bases, leaving 6 bases not matched to a gene. Germline CDR1 is SGHDT and CDR2 is YYEEEE. CDR3 coding DNA: TGTGCCAGCAGCTTGTTTCTAGCGGGCGGCAATGAGCAGTTCTTC. Translating gives CASSLFLAGGNEQFF.

The chain couples TRBV15 to TRBJ2-2, with D perhaps given as TRBD1 or TRBD2 (6 bases each). This CDR3 region has 16 residues. The germline CDR1 and CDR2 sequences are LNHNV and YYDKDF (reference sequence). The V gene lost 5 bases and the J gene lost 4 bases, with 17 bases spanning the gap. CDR3 residues: CATSGRRGLGTGELFF. As DNA, the CDR3 is TGTGCCACCAGCGGGCGTCGGGGGCTCGGCACCGGGGAGCTGTTTTTT. Full variable domain (remainder filled in from reference TRBV15 and TRBJ2-2): DAMVIQNPRYQVTQFGKPVTLSCSQTLNHNVMYWYQQKSSQAPKLLFHYYDKDFNNEADTPDNFQSRRPNTSFCFLDIRSPGLGDTAMYLCATSGRRGLGTGELFFGEGSRLTVL.

This chain joins TRBV2 and TRBJ2-7; D gene unclear. V lost 6 bases to trimming and J lost 5 bases, with 8 bases between them. The CDR3 contains 11 residues. CDR1 and CDR2 from the germline V gene are SNHLY and FYNNEI. For the CDR3, the DNA is TGTGCCAGCAGATACACGGACGAGCAGTACTTC. Its translation is CASRYTDEQYF.

V and J are TRBV11-3 and TRBJ2-1, with unresolved D. Germline V lookup: CDR1 SGHNT, CDR2 YENEEA. Trimming shortened V by 5 bases and J by 0 bases, and 17 bases separated the two germline ends. This CDR3 region has 17 residues. As DNA, the CDR3 is TGTGCCAGCAGCCCCTCTGGCGTTACGAGCTCCTACAATGAGCAGTTCTTC. Its translation is CASSPSGVTSSYNEQFF.

The chain recombines TRBV4-1 with TRBJ2-7; 7 nucleotides match TRBD2. With V trimmed by 3 bases and J by 2 bases, 7 bases remained unmatched. This CDR3 spans 15 amino acids. Per the germline V gene, CDR1 is MGHRA and CDR2 is YSYEKL. For the CDR3, the DNA is TGCGCCAGCAGCCACCGTCGGGGGGACGCCTACGAGCAGTACTTC. Translating gives CASSHRRGDAYEQYF.

The gene calls are TRBV5-6 and TRBJ1-4; the D gene is possibly TRBD1 (5 bases). The germline V gene has CDR1 SGHDT and CDR2 YYEEEE. The CDR3 runs 15 residues. V dropped 1 base and J dropped 8 bases, with 15 bases sitting between them. CDR3 in DNA: TGTGCCAGCAGCTTGCGGTCTGACTGGGGGGAAAAACTGTTTTTT. The encoded protein is CASSLRSDWGEKLFF.

The chain uses TRBV6-4 and TRBJ1-6, with no clear D. Germline-derived CDR1 and CDR2 are MRHNA and SNTAGT. The CDR3 length is 11 residues. V was cut by 10 bases and J by 4 bases, with 5 bases left in between. The CDR3 is CATIYNSPLHF. The DNA of the CDR3 is TGTGCCACCATTTATAATTCACCCCTCCACTTT.

V and J are TRBV10-3 and TRBJ2-1; the match to TRBD2 covers 8 bases. CDR1 is ENHRY and CDR2 is SYGVKD in the germline V gene. This CDR3 contains 12 residues. The trim removed 10 bases at V and 9 bases at J, leaving 8 bases unmatched. This CDR3 reads CATGGALPEQFF. The DNA of the CDR3 is TGTGCCACCGGGGGGGCCCTACCTGAGCAGTTCTTC.

V gene TRBV30 combines with J gene TRBJ1-3, with no clear D. Per the germline V gene, CDR1 is GTSNPN and CDR2 is SVGIG (reference sequence). Trimming shortened V by 4 bases and J by 0 bases, and 10 bases separated the two germline ends. The CDR3 totals 14 residues. The CDR3 reads CAWISWLSGNTIYF. The CDR3 nucleotides are TGTGCCTGGATTAGTTGGCTCTCTGGAAACACCATATATTTT.

The J gene is TRBJ2-7, the V gene TRBV11-2; 8 bases are a match to TRBD2. The J segment lost 0 bases and the V segment lost 4 bases, leaving 5 bases of the junction unmatched. The germline CDR1 and CDR2 sequences are SGHAT and FQNNGV. This CDR3 contains 15 residues. The CDR3 DNA reads TGTGCCAGCAGCTCCCGGGGGGGCGGCTCCTACGAGCAGTACTTC. It encodes CASSSRGGGSYEQYF.

Only a few counts were recorded for this clone. This sequence joins TRBV3-1 (or the pseudogene TRBV3-2) and TRBJ1-5; no clear D. This CDR3 spans 13 amino acids. The germline V gene encodes CDR1 LGHDT and CDR2 YNNKEL (reference sequence). The V gene lost 4 bases and the J gene lost 0 bases, with 4 bases spanning the gap. The CDR3 DNA sequence: TGTGCCAGCAGCCTGAGTAGCAATCAGCCCCAGCATTTT. Amino acid sequence: CASSLSSNQPQHF.

The genes are TRBV6-5 and TRBJ1-5, with TRBD1 identical over 7 bases. The CDR3 totals 13 residues. In germline, CDR1 is MNHEY, CDR2 SVGAGI. J lost 5 bases, V lost 7 bases, and 5 bases had no gene match. The CDR3 protein is CASTTGTDQPQHF. CDR3 DNA: TGTGCCAGCACGACCGGGACAGATCAGCCCCAGCATTTT.

The V call is TRBV19, the J call TRBJ2-1, with D tentatively TRBD1 (6 bases). Germline CDR1 is LNHDA and CDR2 is SQIVND (reference sequence). The CDR3 loop spans 15 amino acids. The V and J ends lost 4 bases and 7 bases respectively, with 17 bases between them. CDR3 sequence (DNA): TGTGCCAGTAGTAATACCAGGGGAAGAGTAAATGAGCAGTTCTTC. Its protein is CASSNTRGRVNEQFF.

The chain has TRBV5-1 and TRBJ2-7, with 7 bases lining up with TRBD1. Unmatched junction bases numbered 3, after V lost 1 base and J lost 2 bases. The CDR3 is 14 residues long. The germline gives CDR1 SGHRS, CDR2 YFSETQ. The CDR3 DNA sequence: TGCGCCAGCAGCTTGACAGGGGTCCCCTACGAGCAGTACTTC. It codes for CASSLTGVPYEQYF.

This clone has just one count. V is TRBV7-2 and J is TRBJ1-2; 9 bases map to TRBD1. The J segment lost 6 bases and the V segment lost 1 base, leaving 3 bases of the junction unmatched. Looked up from germline, CDR1 is SGHTA and CDR2 is FQGNSA. This CDR3 contains 14 residues. The chain's CDR3 is CASSLDRGLDGYTF. The DNA for the CDR3 is TGTGCCAGCAGCTTAGACAGGGGGCTCGATGGCTACACCTTC.

This clone was seen only once. This sequence joins TRBV27 and TRBJ2-1; D might be TRBD1 or TRBD2, each matching 6 bases. CDR1 is MNHEY and CDR2 is SMNVEV in the germline V gene (reference sequence). CDR3 length: 12 amino acids. V was clipped by 3 bases and J by 14 bases, with 14 bases between them. CDR3 protein: CASSLGAGKEFF. Here the CDR3 DNA reads TGTGCCAGCAGTTTGGGGGCGGGAAAGGAGTTCTTC.

CDR3 bases: TGTGCCAGCAGCCCCGGGGGGCCCGGGGAGCTGTTTTTT. It encodes CASSPGGPGELFF. The V and J genes are TRBV6-5 and TRBJ2-2, with D possibly being TRBD2 (7 bases). The CDR3 length is 13 residues. CDR1 is MNHEY, CDR2 SVGAGI, per germline. V lost 6 bases to trimming and J lost 6 bases, with 11 bases between them.

The rearrangement uses TRBV28 and TRBJ1-5; D is ambiguous. CDR3 length equals 14 residues. The V gene lost 6 bases and the J gene lost 4 bases, with 13 bases spanning the gap. Germline-derived CDR1 and CDR2 are MDHEN and SYDVKM. The CDR3 DNA follows: TGTGCCAGCAGAACCGGGAGAGCGAATCAGCCCCAGCATTTT. It yields the protein CASRTGRANQPQHF.

This sequence joins TRBV18 and TRBJ2-7; 12 bases map to TRBD1. The V gene end was trimmed by 5 bases and the J gene end by 2 bases; junction bases not matched to a gene: 19. There are 20 residues in the CDR3. Germline lookup yields CDR1 KGHSH and CDR2 LQKENI. The CDR3: CASSSSHLGQGARGAYEQYF. Here the CDR3 DNA reads TGTGCCAGCTCATCATCCCATCTGGGACAGGGGGCAAGAGGGGCCTACGAGCAGTACTTC.